This is a list of T cell receptor beta chains from one sample in a study of response to subunit inactivated influenza vaccine. TCRdb redid the calling of the RT-PCR reads with MiXCR, one entry per CDR3 protein. The table records about 650,000 distinct CDR3 sequences, approximately 14% of them present only once. Sequenced material: PBMCs from blood, taken approximately 13 days after vaccination. All receptors derive from a man aged 45-65 years who received an inactivated influenza vaccine. Each CDR3 is given with its conserved first and last residue. D genes are given only for firm matches. For some rows the clone size is stated as once, few or many, or as a class when expanded; others skip it.

j_call clone_size d_call v_call cdr3_aa cdr3_nt
TRBJ2-1 NA TRBD1 TRBV7-2 CASGPRDRGYNEQFF TGTGCCAGCGGCCCCCGGGACAGGGGTTACAATGAGCAGTTCTTC
TRBJ2-1 few NA TRBV2 CASTGLGGRFNEQFF TGTGCCAGCACTGGCCTCGGGGGAAGGTTCAATGAGCAGTTCTTC
TRBJ2-5 many NA TRBV5-1 CASSLVADQETQYF TGCGCCAGCAGCTTGGTAGCGGACCAAGAGACCCAGTACTTC
TRBJ1-5 few TRBD1 TRBV6-2/TRBV6-3 CASSDTQGSNQPQHF TGTGCCAGCAGTGACACACAGGGGTCCAATCAGCCCCAGCATTTT
TRBJ1-6 NA NA TRBV5-5 CASSLVLLYNSPLHF TGTGCCAGCAGCTTGGTGTTGCTCTATAATTCACCCCTCCACTTT
TRBJ2-1 few NA TRBV5-1 CASSSSWGALHNEQFF TGCGCCAGCAGCTCCTCCTGGGGGGCTCTCCACAATGAGCAGTTCTTC
TRBJ1-2 NA NA TRBV6-1 CASSASGLLYGYTF TGTGCCAGCAGTGCCTCGGGGCTACTCTATGGCTACACCTTC
TRBJ2-5 few NA TRBV12-3/TRBV12-4 CASSHNKAGKTQYF TGTGCCAGCAGCCATAATAAGGCGGGGAAGACCCAGTACTTC
TRBJ2-2 NA NA TRBV28 CASSFWSTGELFF TGTGCCAGCAGTTTCTGGAGCACCGGGGAGCTGTTTTTT
TRBJ2-7 NA TRBD2 TRBV28 CASIPSGGTYEQYF TGTGCCAGCATCCCAAGCGGGGGAACCTACGAGCAGTACTTC
TRBJ2-7 few NA TRBV4-3 CASSQGGRTGSYEQYF TGCGCCAGCAGCCAAGGAGGCCGTACAGGGTCCTACGAGCAGTACTTC
TRBJ2-2 NA NA TRBV6-2/TRBV6-3 CASSYRVSGELFF TGTGCCAGCAGTTACAGGGTTTCCGGGGAGCTGTTTTTT
TRBJ2-1 NA NA TRBV12-3/TRBV12-4 CASSRQWSYNEQFF TGTGCCAGCAGTCGACAGTGGTCCTACAATGAGCAGTTCTTC
TRBJ2-3 many NA TRBV4-3 CASSQDRGGADTQYF TGTGCCAGCAGCCAAGACAGGGGAGGGGCAGATACGCAGTATTTT
TRBJ2-1 NA NA TRBV12-3/TRBV12-4 CASSLIAEPYNEQFF TGTGCCAGCAGTTTAATAGCGGAACCATACAATGAGCAGTTCTTC
TRBJ2-1 few NA TRBV19 CASSSSIGNEQFF TGTGCCAGTAGTTCGTCGATAGGCAATGAGCAGTTCTTC
TRBJ2-3 NA NA TRBV5-1 CASRIGTFDTDTQYF TGCGCCAGCAGGATAGGGACGTTCGACACAGATACGCAGTATTTT
TRBJ2-7 once NA TRBV6-2/TRBV6-3 CASISGSSVVEQYF TGTGCCAGCATATCCGGGTCCTCGGTTGTCGAGCAGTACTTC
TRBJ2-5 NA TRBD2 TRBV27 CASSPWGSGVKETQYF TGTGCCAGCAGTCCCTGGGGTAGCGGGGTCAAAGAGACCCAGTACTTC
TRBJ2-1 NA NA TRBV10-3 CAISPDNEQFF TGTGCCATCAGTCCCGACAATGAGCAGTTCTTC
TRBJ1-6 NA NA TRBV11-2 CASSPNNSPLHF TGTGCCAGCAGCCCGAATAATTCACCCCTCCACTTT
TRBJ2-3 few NA TRBV2 CASMGRVSTDTQYF TGTGCCAGCATGGGCAGAGTAAGCACAGATACGCAGTATTTT
TRBJ2-3 NA NA TRBV24-1 CATSSFPDTQYF TGTGCCACCAGTTCCTTTCCAGATACGCAGTATTTT
TRBJ1-1 NA NA TRBV20-1 CSATGVGGGGLNTEAFF TGCAGTGCTACCGGCGTGGGGGGCGGAGGACTGAACACTGAAGCTTTCTTT
TRBJ2-1 NA TRBD2 TRBV20-1 CSARPGLGIAPYNEQFF TGCAGTGCTAGACCGGGACTAGGAATTGCCCCTTACAATGAGCAGTTCTTC
TRBJ2-1 few NA TRBV5-1 CASSLLERSEQFF TGCGCCAGCAGCCTTCTGGAGCGAAGTGAGCAGTTCTTC
TRBJ2-1 few NA TRBV7-8 CASSLIRLRINEQFF TGTGCCAGCAGCTTAATCCGCCTACGAATCAATGAGCAGTTCTTC
TRBJ2-1 few NA TRBV7-9 CASSSVLADSYNEQFF TGTGCCAGCAGCTCGGTGTTAGCGGACTCCTACAATGAGCAGTTCTTC
TRBJ2-1 few TRBD2 TRBV7-9 CASSLSGGLEYNEQFF TGTGCCAGCAGCCTGAGCGGGGGGCTCGAATACAATGAGCAGTTCTTC
TRBJ2-3 few TRBD1 TRBV6-2/TRBV6-3 CASAGTGGAWTQYF TGTGCCAGCGCCGGGACAGGGGGCGCCTGGACGCAGTATTTT
TRBJ2-3 NA NA TRBV11-2 CASNQDRRDTQYF TGTGCCAGCAATCAAGATAGAAGGGATACGCAGTATTTT
TRBJ2-1 NA TRBD1 TRBV19 CASSAQGAQRYNEQFF TGTGCCAGTAGTGCCCAGGGGGCGCAGCGGTACAATGAGCAGTTCTTC
TRBJ2-3 NA NA TRBV7-9 CASSRIVGTDTQYF TGTGCCAGCAGCCGAATCGTCGGCACAGATACGCAGTATTTT
TRBJ2-3 NA NA TRBV29-1 CSVNPGLNTDTQYF TGCAGCGTGAATCCGGGACTTAACACAGATACGCAGTATTTT
TRBJ2-1 few NA TRBV29-1 CSAHIAVPYNEQFF TGCAGCGCCCATATAGCTGTACCTTACAATGAGCAGTTCTTC
TRBJ2-1 NA NA TRBV6-6 CASGGGNEQFF TGTGCCAGCGGGGGAGGAAATGAGCAGTTCTTC
TRBJ2-1 NA NA TRBV7-6 CASSLAPSLNEQFF TGTGCCAGCAGCTTAGCCCCTAGCTTGAATGAGCAGTTCTTC
TRBJ1-3 many NA TRBV2 CASSVETLSGNTIYF TGTGCCAGCAGTGTGGAGACACTTTCTGGAAACACCATATATTTT
TRBJ2-5 NA TRBD1 TRBV3-1 CASSQVKGQGMKRWTQYF TGTGCCAGCAGCCAAGTCAAGGGACAGGGAATGAAGAGGTGGACCCAGTACTTC
TRBJ2-3 NA NA TRBV5-4 CASSLRVGADTQYF TGTGCCAGCAGCTTGAGAGTGGGAGCAGATACGCAGTATTTT
TRBJ2-7 NA TRBD2 TRBV7-2 CASSLRLAGGYEQYF TGTGCCAGCAGCTTAAGACTAGCGGGGGGTTACGAGCAGTACTTC
TRBJ2-3 few NA TRBV7-9 CASSSYPASTDTQYF TGTGCCAGCAGCTCCTACCCCGCTAGCACAGATACGCAGTATTTT
TRBJ1-1 few NA TRBV4-2 CASSQGGRWGTEAFF TGTGCCAGCAGCCAAGGGGGGCGTTGGGGCACTGAAGCTTTCTTT
TRBJ2-2 NA NA TRBV2 CASSDRRLNTGELFF TGTGCCAGCAGTGACCGACGGCTGAACACCGGGGAGCTGTTTTTT
TRBJ2-1 few TRBD2 TRBV12-3/TRBV12-4 CASSPGLGRNEQFF TGTGCCAGCAGTCCGGGACTAGGACGTAATGAGCAGTTCTTC
TRBJ2-2 many NA TRBV29-1 CSVVRMGGGELFF TGCAGCGTCGTACGAATGGGAGGCGGGGAGCTGTTTTTT
TRBJ2-1 few TRBD1 TRBV5-5 CASSLRAGRGPYNEQFF TGTGCCAGCAGCCTACGTGCGGGCAGGGGGCCCTACAATGAGCAGTTCTTC
TRBJ1-3 NA NA TRBV15 CATSREGSSGNTIYF TGTGCCACCAGCAGAGAAGGCAGCTCTGGAAACACCATATATTTT
TRBJ2-4 NA TRBD1 TRBV20-1 CSASRTGLKNIQYF TGCAGTGCTAGTAGGACAGGGTTGAAAAACATTCAGTACTTC
TRBJ1-2 NA NA TRBV4-1 CASSQIGRRNYGYTF TGCGCCAGCAGCCAGATAGGACGGAGGAACTATGGCTACACCTTC
TRBJ2-7 NA NA TRBV11-3 CASSSHSGEQYF TGTGCCAGCAGCTCCCACAGTGGGGAACAGTACTTC
TRBJ2-2 few NA TRBV9 CASSEPGTAAMMNTGELFF TGTGCCAGCAGCGAGCCCGGGACGGCCGCAATGATGAACACCGGGGAGCTGTTTTTT
TRBJ2-3 NA TRBD1 TRBV6-2/TRBV6-3 CASSTGTGGSDTQYF TGTGCCAGCAGCACTGGGACAGGGGGGTCAGATACGCAGTATTTT
TRBJ2-4 NA TRBD2 TRBV19 CASSIALAGTNIQYF TGTGCCAGTAGTATTGCTCTAGCGGGGACAAACATTCAGTACTTC
TRBJ2-5 NA TRBD1 TRBV9 CASSATGTVKETQYF TGTGCCAGCAGCGCAACCGGGACAGTCAAAGAGACCCAGTACTTC
TRBJ1-4 NA NA TRBV3-1 CASSQGRRSTNEKLFF TGTGCCAGCAGCCAAGGACGGAGATCAACTAATGAAAAACTGTTTTTT
TRBJ2-3 NA NA TRBV5-1 CASGQDSDTQYF TGCGCCAGCGGCCAAGACTCAGATACGCAGTATTTT
TRBJ2-7 few TRBD2 TRBV15 CATSASGGINEQYF TGTGCCACCAGCGCTAGCGGGGGGATCAACGAGCAGTACTTC
TRBJ2-4 once NA TRBV3-1 CARSLSGSDLFSKNIQYF TGTGCCCGCAGCCTCAGCGGCAGCGATTTGTTTTCCAAAAACATTCAGTACTTC